A selection of T cell receptor beta chains follows, all from one sample in a study of T-cell memory formation after mild COVID-19. TCRdb recomputed calls from the 5' RACE reads with MiXCR, one row per CDR3 protein. The sample lists approximately 82,000 distinct CDR3 sequences, 9.5% to 15% seen once, with roughly 40% in the top ten. Sequenced: PBMCs or a T cell subset sorted from them (not recorded which). These receptors all stem from a man aged 18 to 29 who had mild COVID-19 (a few samples of this study predate the infection). Cell type and time point are not known. CDR3s include the opening cysteine and the closing phenylalanine or tryptophan. Each record gives: V gene, CDR3 length, CDR3 protein.

TRBV5-4,15,CASSLSDRRLYEQYF
TRBV15,14,CATSRDGTGGELFF
TRBV24-1,17,CATSDRTGGPILGGYTF
TRBV2,16,CASSEGQGPGANVLTF
TRBV2,12,CVRQGLNTEAFF
TRBV19,15,CASSIGTGGIYEQYF
TRBV5-1,14,CASSFSGSSYEQYF
TRBV20-1,11,CSAINRGVQFF
TRBV29-1,15,CSVVRGGDQYTEAFF
TRBV30,13,CAWSVQVQYEQYF
TRBV6-5,13,CASSYNPNQPQHF
TRBV11-2,14,CASSLTSGDYEQYF
TRBV18,16,CASSPPLSGAAETQYF
TRBV7-3,13,CASSSVTGDEQYF
TRBV7-9,15,CATSPIRDGTDTQYF
TRBV5-1,13,CASSLVDTGELFF
TRBV5-8,16,CASSMESFSGANVLTF
TRBV11-2,14,CASSPQGVQETQYF
TRBV4-1,15,CASSQDTGVDYGYTF
TRBV27,14,CASSLNPGTDTQYF
TRBV3-1,15,CASSSDEGQGHEQYF
TRBV7-6,12,CASSSKTGELFF
TRBV7-9,15,CASSSVDRATDTQYF
TRBV5-1,15,CASMGARDLPYEQYF
TRBV4-2,15,CASSHPEGSANVLTF
TRBV6-5,16,CASSYSRTGGNTEAFF
TRBV28,13,CASSGTAINEQFF
TRBV9,15,CASNRGRDVGTEAFF
TRBV6-5,15,CASSYGWEAGTEAFF
TRBV20-1,13,CSASIPAYNEQFF
TRBV11-2,13,CASSHEWDTEAFF
TRBV10-3,11,CATLTGYEQYF
TRBV4-1,16,CASSLTLQEGDEKLFF
TRBV2,14,CATQQGSGNTEAFF
TRBV6-1,14,CASTPDATNEKLFF
TRBV5-6,14,CASSSDGSYNEQFF
TRBV20-1,13,CSARLGHAYEQYF
TRBV20-1,15,CSASDRIWTVHEQFF
TRBV4-1,17,CASTGTSGGASTDTQYF
TRBV28,16,CASSRRQPLSNQPQHF
TRBV7-2,13,CASSFPANYGYTF
TRBV4-1,14,CASSRESPGNEQFF
TRBV7-6,16,CASSPTGQKPYNEQFF
TRBV6-5,15,CASSYGRGSNYGYTF
TRBV12-3/TRBV12-4,14,CASSPSGGTDTQYF
TRBV2,13,CASIRQGNEKLFF
TRBV7-8,17,CASSSPRRAKFQETQYF
TRBV7-8,11,CASRPLDTQYF